This is a list of T cell receptor beta chains from one sample in a study of cytomegalovirus exposure and HLA in healthy donors. The repertoire was sequenced with immunoSEQ multiplex PCR; TCRdb's copy has only in-frame clones and lacks some. The repertoire holds just over 150,000 clones, with approximately 80% as singletons. Sequenced material: PBMCs. All receptors derive from a male donor in good health and CMV-seropositive. Both conserved end residues are part of each CDR3. A D gene is named only where the DNA matches it firmly. Rows may omit the clone size; those that give it use once, few, many or a size class.

V	J	size	D	CDR3	DNA
TRBV27	TRBJ2-7	once	NA	CASRAEGTYEQYF	TGTGCCAGCAGGGCGGAGGGAACCTACGAGCAGTACTTC
TRBV5-1	TRBJ1-5	NA	NA	CASSLGAEGQPQHF	TGCGCCAGCAGCTTGGGCGCAGAGGGTCAGCCCCAGCATTTT
TRBV18	TRBJ2-3	NA	NA	CASSPRRETDTQYF	TGTGCCAGCTCACCACGACGGGAGACAGATACGCAGTATTTT
TRBV7-9	TRBJ2-7	once	TRBD2	CASSSAGGDHEQYF	TGTGCCAGCAGCTCAGCGGGAGGGGACCACGAGCAGTACTTC
TRBV30	TRBJ1-3	NA	TRBD1	CAWSGDRVYTIYF	TGTGCCTGGAGTGGAGACAGGGTGTACACCATATATTTT
TRBV13	TRBJ2-7	NA	TRBD1	CASSLLGQASYEQYF	TGTGCCAGCAGCTTACTAGGACAGGCTTCCTACGAGCAGTACTTC
TRBV11-2	TRBJ2-7	NA	TRBD1	CASSAGGPYEQYF	TGTGCCAGCAGCGCAGGGGGACCCTACGAGCAGTACTTC
TRBV27	TRBJ2-1	NA	TRBD2	CASSPELAVNNEQFF	TGTGCCAGCAGCCCCGAACTAGCGGTAAACAATGAGCAGTTCTTC
TRBV18	TRBJ1-2	NA	NA	CASSPTGEYVGYTF	TGTGCCAGCTCACCAACCGGAGAATATGTCGGCTACACCTTC
TRBV28	TRBJ1-2	NA	NA	CASSLSPDSYGYTF	TGTGCCAGCAGTTTATCACCAGACTCCTATGGCTACACCTTC
TRBV7-6	TRBJ2-1	few	TRBD1	CASSLGTGGVNEQFF	TGTGCCAGCAGCCTGGGGACAGGGGGGGTCAATGAGCAGTTCTTC
TRBV28	TRBJ1-5	NA	NA	CASSSDIFRHF	TGTGCCAGCAGTTCGGACATTTTCCGGCATTTT
TRBV30	TRBJ2-1	few	TRBD2	CAWSVFVSGRVGEQFF	TGTGCCTGGAGTGTTTTTGTCAGCGGGAGGGTTGGTGAGCAGTTCTTC
TRBV11-2	TRBJ1-5	NA	NA	CASSLDRRVRQPQHF	TGTGCCAGCAGCTTAGATAGGAGGGTTCGTCAGCCCCAGCATTTT
TRBV6-5	TRBJ2-5	NA	TRBD1	CASRPGQGKRETQYF	TGTGCCAGCAGACCCGGACAGGGAAAGAGAGAGACCCAGTACTTC
TRBV6-1	TRBJ2-2	NA	TRBD1	CASSDRVGTGELFF	TGTGCCAGCAGCGACAGGGTAGGCACCGGGGAGCTGTTTTTT
TRBV27	TRBJ2-7	NA	TRBD1	CASSLPGQGEQYF	TGTGCCAGCAGTTTACCCGGACAGGGCGAGCAGTACTTC